This TCR beta chain emerged from a study of cytomegalovirus exposure and HLA in healthy donors (dated by TCRdb to the late 2010s). The study in broad terms: An earlier analysis of approximately 640 of the donors reported 250 to 300 Gb of sequence data and 117 million unique TCR beta sequences from 150 million to 200 million T cells. Roughly 300 gigabases of sequencing data and around 80 million unique TCR sequences made up an early release that covered 500 to 650 HLA-typed donors. The genetic ancestry cluster associated with self-reported Caucasian donors included around four fifths of the roughly 390 genotyped donors. The study aimed to test whether cataloging public T cell receptors could reveal signatures of past pathogen exposure. Using immunosequencing, the study profiled T cell repertoires from fewer than 700 subjects and related those repertoires to cytomegalovirus serostatus. Along with the roughly 670-subject first cohort, a separate validation cohort of more than 90 different subjects was used. To predict cytomegalovirus infection status, the study brought together high-throughput TCR immunosequencing, statistical association of individual TCRs with disease status, and machine learning. To study patterns of TCR occurrence, a later analysis re-analyzed previously published TCR beta repertoires from 666 donors and added high-resolution HLA genotyping. In the later analysis, no new phenotypic data were used to find candidate immune exposures; instead, reliance was placed on TCR beta sequences and their occurrence across donors. To decide whether each TCR beta V gene segment behaved as functional or pseudogenic, an earlier analysis of some 600 of the donors relied on high-throughput TCR beta sequencing. Donor age, sex, ethnicity and CMV serostatus were collected together with the repertoire data. A later genetic analysis used genome-wide SNP genotypes for about 65% of the roughly 670 donors, treating that subset as a discovery cohort. Every repertoire in the discovery cohort had been generated on one and the same sequencing platform. Both class I and class II loci were covered by HLA typing, at four-digit resolution. Typing coverage differed by locus: A, B, C, DRB1 and DQB1 were typed in roughly 620-630 donors, DQA1 in roughly 510, DPA1 in roughly 590, and DPB1 in 400 to 480. Because of strong linkage in the cohort, 4 to 6 DR-DQ haplotypes were treated as single units for association and clustering. On average, 235,054 unique TCR beta nucleotide sequences were sequenced per donor among about 400 genotyped donors of the cohort, with roughly 20% of those sequences being non-productive.

Library preparation used the immunoSEQ multiplex PCR assay. The multiplex PCR relied on a mix of 60 forward primers for TCR Vbeta segments and 13 reverse primers for TCR Jbeta segments. The CDR3 region of rearranged TCR beta genes was amplified from genomic DNA with a multiplex PCR assay. On the Illumina HiSeq System, the amplified TCR beta libraries were sequenced as 87-base-pair reads. The authors processed their data as follows. A later analysis counted approximately 84 million unique TCR beta chains across the roughly 700 repertoires, and 9.5 million to 11 million of these chains were shared by at least two donors. To remove PCR and sequencing errors, raw reads were error-corrected and collapsed into unique sequences using a nearest-neighbor algorithm that merged closely related sequences. Alignment of CDR3 sequences to IMGT reference sequences was used to assign V, D and J gene segments. Each retained sequence needed at least a six-nucleotide match to both a V gene segment and a J gene segment. Rearrangements were classified as productive when the CDR3 lacked stop codons and remained in frame with V and J, and all other rearrangements were classified as non-productive. CDR3 was defined according to IMGT convention as the region running from the second conserved V-encoded cysteine to the conserved J-encoded phenylalanine. In an earlier analysis of 550 to 650 of the donors, sequences lacking an unambiguous match to a single V gene segment were excluded. An earlier analysis of several hundred of the donors classified V segments as functional when productive rearrangements were above 56.7% and as segregating when the standard deviation between donors was above 5%. A statistical classification framework was built for diagnosing cytomegalovirus status from the catalog of TCR beta chain sequences. A later analysis assigned V and J genes by comparing TCR nucleotide sequences with IMGT/GENE-DB human TR gene sequences. In a later analysis, CDR3 sequences and most-parsimonious VDJ recombination scenarios were assigned using the TCRdist pipeline. In a later analysis, each TCR beta chain was defined by its CDR3 amino acid sequence together with its V-gene family, and reads without a unique V-gene family were excluded. A later analysis removed 550 to 650 highly shared, low-generation-probability nucleotide sequences to deal with suspected cross-contamination and a sequencing artifact. For each public chain, a later analysis derived a clonal expansion index from normalized ranks of inferred template counts within each repertoire. In a later analysis, generation probabilities were computed using a VDJ recombination model fitted to out-of-frame rearrangements, and the results were checked against IGoR. In a later analysis, hypergeometric tests were used to score TCR-TCR, TCR-HLA and TCR-CMV co-occurrence, with a repertoire-size bias correction applied to TCR pairs. In a later analysis, false discovery rates were estimated by permuting HLA or CMV assignments 20 times. In a later analysis, co-occurring TCRs were grouped using DBSCAN, and TCRdist sequence similarity was added for clustering within HLA-allele-positive subsets. Repertoires with fewer than 30,000 or more than 120,000 public chains, plus five repertoires with anomalous nucleotide sharing, were excluded from co-occurrence clustering. The table comes from immuneACCESS by way of TCRdb, which keeps in-frame sequences with V and J called. Part of the clones is missing from these tables; in studies checked, under half for an unresolved V gene and the rest for unknown reasons. D and trimming were read from the DNA, whereas the V and J calls and clone size are those reported in that table. The sample contains approximately 180,000 clones, 75% to 85% of them found a single time. In total, the top ten clones hold 2% to 2.5% of the sample.

General study outcomes and caveats: A later analysis associated about 17,000 TCR beta sequences with specific HLA alleles at a false discovery rate of 0.05. In a later genetic analysis, a missense DCLRE1C variant was associated with V-gene and J-gene trimming of TCR beta chains, and the association was replicated in an independent cohort. An earlier analysis of approximately 600 of the donors showed that most TCR beta V segments appeared in productive rearrangements either about 87% or about 30% of the time, which broadly matched IMGT annotations. A later analysis found that TCR association rates varied across HLA loci, with DRB1 alleles showing the most associated TCRs and HLA-C alleles the fewest. In vitro tests confirmed that a few of the cytomegalovirus-associated TCR beta chains recognize cytomegalovirus antigens. According to the authors, the approach could potentially be generalized to other disease states and immunological phenotypes. Cytomegalovirus status was reported to be diagnosed by the classifier with high specificity and sensitivity in both the original and validation cohorts. A further reported finding was that TCR beta sequences accurately predicted the HLA-A and HLA-B alleles for most subjects in the first cohort. Several of the top co-occurrence clusters appeared to be linked to parvovirus B19, influenza, CMV and Epstein-Barr virus, according to a later analysis. The only immune exposure information available for the cohort was CMV serostatus. Some IMGT-functional V segments, including TRBV6-2 and TRBV6-3, could not be told apart with the 87-base-pair reads, so those segments were excluded. Only TCR beta chains were sequenced in this cohort, and the absence of alpha or paired-chain data limited detectable features. The study gave a list of 150 to 200 TCR beta chains associated with cytomegalovirus. The earlier analysis of around 600 of the donors excluded seventeen rarely observed V segments, including chromosome 9 orphons, because counts were too low. A later analysis found that HLA-associated TCR beta chains were more clonally expanded and had lower generation probabilities than equally common non-associated chains. Most TCR sequences were observed very rarely across donors, whereas some public TCRs were present in many individuals. In a later analysis, most CMV-associated TCR beta chains were found to appear HLA-restricted, with HLA associations seemingly driven largely by CMV exposure. According to a later genetic analysis, donors in an Asian-associated ancestry cluster had fewer N-insertions in productive TCRs than the approximately 630-donor mean. Roughly uniform sequencing depth across donors was assumed in presence/absence analyses, although this assumption may not hold. A group of highly shared sequence variants was considered likely to be a technical artifact of the sequencing pipeline. Because HLA typing was missing for some donors at each locus, association tests included only the typed subset. Linkage disequilibrium might explain the correlated functional status among segregating V segments, but an unknown experimental factor could not be excluded. When HLA alleles, especially DR and DQ, strongly co-occurred, attributing TCR associations to individual alleles was difficult.

Counted from cysteine to phenylalanine, this CDR3 has 16 amino acids. Just CDR3 DNA is preserved here, 48 bases in frame from base 1. The germline V gene (reference sequence) yields LNHNV for CDR1 and YYDKDF for CDR2. Clipping removes 0 bases from V and 9 bases from J, with 4 as the unmatched junction base count. Details on this clone: This receptor's antigen is unknown. The input lacks base qualities; no much larger clone sits a single base away.

The cohort comprised hundreds of healthy bone marrow donors. Cohort members were all nominally healthy when sampled, although unrecorded immune exposures were likely present. The donor was CMV seronegative and belonged to the group of around 350 seronegative cohort members. A peripheral blood sample was collected from each donor, and TCR beta sequencing was performed on peripheral blood mononuclear cells. Genomic DNA extraction from the blood cell samples was performed with the Qiagen DNeasy Blood Extraction Kit. The chain is encoded by TRBV15 joined to TRBJ2-1, with 14 central nucleotides matching TRBD2. Input material: PBMCs. The TCR comes from a woman aged 30 to 39 in good health and CMV-seronegative. CDR3 loop: CATSRDRLAGGGEQFF. The sequence in DNA is TGTGCCACCAGCAGAGATAGACTAGCGGGAGGGGGTGAGCAGTTCTTC.